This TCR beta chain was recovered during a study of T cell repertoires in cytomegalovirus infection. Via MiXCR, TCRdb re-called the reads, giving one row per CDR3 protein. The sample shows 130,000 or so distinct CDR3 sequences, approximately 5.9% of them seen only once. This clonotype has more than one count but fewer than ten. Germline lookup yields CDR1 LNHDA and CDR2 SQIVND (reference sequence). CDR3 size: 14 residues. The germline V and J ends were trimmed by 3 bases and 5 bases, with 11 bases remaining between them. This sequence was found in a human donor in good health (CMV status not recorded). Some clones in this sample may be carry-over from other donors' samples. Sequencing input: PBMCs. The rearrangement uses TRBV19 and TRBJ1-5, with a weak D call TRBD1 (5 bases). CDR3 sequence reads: CASSMVRGDQPQHF. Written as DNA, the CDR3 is TGTGCCAGTAGTATGGTAAGAGGGGATCAGCCCCAGCATTTT.